The clone carrying this TCR beta chain was seen only once. Its antigen is as yet unknown. This CDR3 has 15 amino acids. TCRdb's copy holds only in-frame clones and misses some; the assay was immunoSEQ multiplex PCR. The sample gives about 180,000 clones, around 90% of which show up once; approximately 1.9% is in the top ten. The source of the sample is a study of T cell responses to AZD1222 COVID-19 vaccine. Study-level findings and limits: It was only after the peak T cell response that any repertoires were sampled.

The chain uses TRBV21-1 and TRBJ1-3; TRBD1 is taken as the D call from the table, unchecked against the DNA. TRBV21-1 is a pseudogene locus. The sequences come from peripheral blood, collected 28 days after the second AZD1222 dose. The clonotype originates from an adult who received the AZD1222 COVID-19 vaccine. As DNA, the CDR3 is TGTGCCAGCAGCAAGGATAGGGGACAGGGGGCCCGGGGGATTTTT. Translation gives CASSKDRGQGARGIF.